This TCR beta chain was sequenced in a study of blood T cell repertoires in COVID-19. On the study more broadly: Acute and convalescent COVID-19 specimens originated in the United States, Italy and Spain. PBMCs, B-cell-depleted T cells, or T cells provided the cDNA or gDNA that made up the material.

CDR3 size: 16 residues. Germline-derived CDR1 and CDR2 are MNHGY and SAAAGT. V was cut by 7 bases and J by 0 bases, with 16 bases left in between. Under the authors' procedure: The authors estimated nucleated cell counts from reference gene primer amplification. Repertoires were generated with immunoSEQ multiplex PCR, while TCRdb's copy carries only in-frame clones and drops some. V and J calls and clone size are copied from that table; D and trimming were computed from the DNA. Among 120,000 or so clones listed, 85% to 90% were seen once. The origin of this receptor is a woman of 80 years or more with acute or convalescent COVID-19. Source material: peripheral blood. The rearrangement joins TRBV6-8 to TRBJ2-4; a weak D match, TRBD2 (5 bases). CDR3 loop: CASNARGPLAKNIQYF. The DNA of the CDR3 is TGTGCCAGCAATGCTCGCGGGCCTCTAGCCAAAAACATTCAGTACTTC.